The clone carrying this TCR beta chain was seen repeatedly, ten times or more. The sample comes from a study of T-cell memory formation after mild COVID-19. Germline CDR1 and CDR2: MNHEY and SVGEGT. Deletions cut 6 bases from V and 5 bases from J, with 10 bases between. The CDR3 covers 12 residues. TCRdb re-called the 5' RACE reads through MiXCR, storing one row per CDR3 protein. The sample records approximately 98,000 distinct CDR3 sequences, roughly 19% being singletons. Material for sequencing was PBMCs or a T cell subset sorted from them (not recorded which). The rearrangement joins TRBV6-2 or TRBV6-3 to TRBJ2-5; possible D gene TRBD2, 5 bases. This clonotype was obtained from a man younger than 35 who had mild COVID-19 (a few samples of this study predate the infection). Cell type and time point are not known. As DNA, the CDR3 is TGTGCCAGCAGCCCCGGACTGGAGACCCAGTACTTC. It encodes CASSPGLETQYF.